Listed here is a single T cell receptor (beta chain). The data belong to a study of T cell responses to AZD1222 COVID-19 vaccine. Clones were read by immunoSEQ multiplex PCR, and TCRdb kept only the in-frame ones, dropping some. This table holds around 78,000 clones, 88% found once. Per the germline V gene, CDR1 is SNHLY and CDR2 is FYNNEI. Trimming removed 9 bases from V and 5 bases from J, with 13 bases in between. CDR3 size: 12 residues. The starting material was peripheral blood, obtained on day 0 of MenACWY control vaccination. This clonotype was obtained from an adult in good health. V gene TRBV2 combines with J gene TRBJ1-1; no firm D call. CDR3 nucleotide sequence: TGTGCCAGTGGTGGGTTTCCGACTGAAGCTTTCTTT. Its protein product is CASGGFPTEAFF.